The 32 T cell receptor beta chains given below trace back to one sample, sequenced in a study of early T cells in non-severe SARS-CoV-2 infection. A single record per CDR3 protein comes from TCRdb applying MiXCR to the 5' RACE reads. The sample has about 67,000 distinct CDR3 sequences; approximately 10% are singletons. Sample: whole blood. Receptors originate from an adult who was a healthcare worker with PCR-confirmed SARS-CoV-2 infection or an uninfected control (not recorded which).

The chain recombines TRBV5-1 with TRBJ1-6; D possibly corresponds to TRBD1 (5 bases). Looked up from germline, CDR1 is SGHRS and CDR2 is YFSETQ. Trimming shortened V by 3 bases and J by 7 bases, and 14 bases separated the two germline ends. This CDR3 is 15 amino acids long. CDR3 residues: CASSSAGGRNSPLHF. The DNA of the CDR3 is TGCGCCAGCAGCTCCGCCGGGGGTCGGAATTCACCCCTCCACTTT.

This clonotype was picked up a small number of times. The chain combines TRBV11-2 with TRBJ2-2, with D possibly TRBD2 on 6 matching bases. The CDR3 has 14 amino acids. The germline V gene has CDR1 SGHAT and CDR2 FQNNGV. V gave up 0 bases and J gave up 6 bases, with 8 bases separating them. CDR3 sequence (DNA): TGTGCCAGCAGCTTAGATCGCGGGGCCGGGGAGCTGTTTTTT. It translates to CASSLDRGAGELFF.

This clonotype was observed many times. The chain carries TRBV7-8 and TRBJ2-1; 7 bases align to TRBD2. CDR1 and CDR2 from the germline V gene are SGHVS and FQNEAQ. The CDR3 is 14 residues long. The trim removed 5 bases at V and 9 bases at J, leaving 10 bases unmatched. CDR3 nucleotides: TGTGCCAGCAGCGACTTAAGAGTAGCGGGTGAGCAGTTCTTC. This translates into CASSDLRVAGEQFF.

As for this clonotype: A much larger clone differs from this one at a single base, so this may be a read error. CDR3 loop: CAISETGLAGDKQFF. CDR3 sequence (DNA): TGTGCCATCAGTGAGACGGGACTAGCTGGCGATAAGCAGTTCTTC. This chain links TRBV10-3 with TRBJ2-1; 9 bases are a match to TRBD2. This CDR3 spans 15 amino acids. V lost 2 bases, J lost 11 bases, and 10 bases stayed unmatched. Germline V CDR1 and CDR2: ENHRY, SYGVKD.

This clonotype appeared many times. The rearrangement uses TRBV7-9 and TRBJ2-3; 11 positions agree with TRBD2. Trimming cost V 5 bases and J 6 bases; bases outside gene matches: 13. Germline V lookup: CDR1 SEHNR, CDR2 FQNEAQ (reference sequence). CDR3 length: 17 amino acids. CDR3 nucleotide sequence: TGTGCCAGCAGCACCGGACAGGACGCTAGCGGGAGGGATACGCAGTATTTT. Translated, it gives CASSTGQDASGRDTQYF.

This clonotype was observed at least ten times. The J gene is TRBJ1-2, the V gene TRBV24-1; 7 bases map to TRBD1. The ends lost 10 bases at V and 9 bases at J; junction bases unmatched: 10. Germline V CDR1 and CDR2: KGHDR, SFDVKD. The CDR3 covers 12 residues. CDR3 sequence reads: CATRDRYGSYTF. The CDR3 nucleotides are TGTGCCACGCGGGACAGATATGGAAGCTACACCTTC.

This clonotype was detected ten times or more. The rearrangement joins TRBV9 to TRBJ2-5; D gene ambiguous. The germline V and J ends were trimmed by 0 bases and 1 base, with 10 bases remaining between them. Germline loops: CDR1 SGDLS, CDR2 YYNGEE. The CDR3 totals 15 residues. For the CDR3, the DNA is TGTGCCAGCAGCGTAGTCTTACGGATCCAAGAGACCCAGTACTTC. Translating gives CASSVVLRIQETQYF.

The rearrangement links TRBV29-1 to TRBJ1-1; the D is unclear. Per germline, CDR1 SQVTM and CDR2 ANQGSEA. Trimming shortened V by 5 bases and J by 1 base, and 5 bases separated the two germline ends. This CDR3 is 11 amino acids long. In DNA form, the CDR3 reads TGCAGCGTTTCTCAGAACACTGAAGCTTTCTTT. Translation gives CSVSQNTEAFF.

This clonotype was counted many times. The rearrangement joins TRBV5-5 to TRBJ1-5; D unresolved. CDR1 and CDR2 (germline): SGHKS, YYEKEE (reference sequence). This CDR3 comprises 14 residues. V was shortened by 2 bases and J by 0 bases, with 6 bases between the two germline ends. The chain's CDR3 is CASSFGYSNQPQHF. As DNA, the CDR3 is TGTGCCAGCAGCTTCGGTTATAGCAATCAGCCCCAGCATTTT.

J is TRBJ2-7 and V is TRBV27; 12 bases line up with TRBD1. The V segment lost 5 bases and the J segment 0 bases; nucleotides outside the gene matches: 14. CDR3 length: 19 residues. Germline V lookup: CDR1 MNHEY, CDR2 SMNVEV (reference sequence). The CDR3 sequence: CASSVIGTGGRSSSYEQYF. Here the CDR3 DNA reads TGTGCCAGCAGTGTAATTGGGACAGGGGGCCGCAGCAGCTCCTACGAGCAGTACTTC.

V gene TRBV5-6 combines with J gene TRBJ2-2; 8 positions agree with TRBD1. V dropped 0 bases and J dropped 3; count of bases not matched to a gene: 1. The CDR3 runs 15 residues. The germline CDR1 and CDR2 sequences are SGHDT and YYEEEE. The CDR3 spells CASSLGQGYTGELFF. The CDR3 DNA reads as TGTGCCAGCAGCTTGGGACAGGGGTACACCGGGGAGCTGTTTTTT.

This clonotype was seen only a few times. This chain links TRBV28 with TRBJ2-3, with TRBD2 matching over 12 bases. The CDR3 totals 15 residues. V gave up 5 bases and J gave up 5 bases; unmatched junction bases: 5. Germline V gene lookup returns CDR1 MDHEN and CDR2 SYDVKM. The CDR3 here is CASSATSGGQDTQYF. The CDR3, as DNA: TGTGCCAGCAGTGCGACTAGCGGGGGTCAAGATACGCAGTATTTT.

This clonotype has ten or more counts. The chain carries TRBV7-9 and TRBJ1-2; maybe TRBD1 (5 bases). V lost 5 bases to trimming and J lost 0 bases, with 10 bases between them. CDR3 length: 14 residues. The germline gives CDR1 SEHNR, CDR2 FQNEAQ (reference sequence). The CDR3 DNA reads TGTGCCAGCAGCGCAGACAGAGCTAACTATGGCTACACCTTC. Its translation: CASSADRANYGYTF. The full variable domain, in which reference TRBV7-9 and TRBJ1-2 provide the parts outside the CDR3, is DTGVSQNPRHKITKRGQNVTFRCDPISEHNRLYWYRQTLGQGPEFLTYFQNEAQLEKSRLLSDRFSAERPKGSFSTLEIQRTEQGDSAMYLCASSADRANYGYTFGSGTRLTVV.

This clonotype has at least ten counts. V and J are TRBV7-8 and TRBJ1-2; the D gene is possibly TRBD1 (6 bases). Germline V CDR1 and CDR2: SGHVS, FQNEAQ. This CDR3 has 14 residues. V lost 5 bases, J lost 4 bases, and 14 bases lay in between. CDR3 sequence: CASSRRDRSYGYTF. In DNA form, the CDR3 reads TGTGCCAGCAGCAGACGAGACAGGTCCTATGGCTACACCTTC. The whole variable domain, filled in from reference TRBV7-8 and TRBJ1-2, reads GAGVSQSPRYKVAKRGQDVALRCDPISGHVSLFWYQQALGQGPEFLTYFQNEAQLDKSGLPSDRFFAERPEGSVSTLKIQRTQQEDSAVYLCASSRRDRSYGYTFGSGTRLTVV.

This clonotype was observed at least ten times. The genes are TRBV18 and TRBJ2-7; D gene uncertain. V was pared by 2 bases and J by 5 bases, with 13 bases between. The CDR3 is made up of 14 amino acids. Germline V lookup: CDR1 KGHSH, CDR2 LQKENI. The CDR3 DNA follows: TGTGCCAGCTCACCAGGAGTCCCGGTCAACGAGCAGTACTTC. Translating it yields CASSPGVPVNEQYF.

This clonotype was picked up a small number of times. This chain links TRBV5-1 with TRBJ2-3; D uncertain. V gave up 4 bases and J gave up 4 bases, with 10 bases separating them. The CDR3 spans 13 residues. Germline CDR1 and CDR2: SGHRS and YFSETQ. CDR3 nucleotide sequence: TGCGCCAGCAGCCCAGGCGCGGCAGATACGCAGTATTTT. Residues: CASSPGAADTQYF.

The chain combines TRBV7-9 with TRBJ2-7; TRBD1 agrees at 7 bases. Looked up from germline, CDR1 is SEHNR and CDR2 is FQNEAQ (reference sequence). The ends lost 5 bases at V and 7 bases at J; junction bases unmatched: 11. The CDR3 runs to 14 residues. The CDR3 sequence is CASSPSTGVGEQYF. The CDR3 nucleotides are TGTGCCAGCAGCCCCTCTACAGGGGTTGGAGAGCAGTACTTC.

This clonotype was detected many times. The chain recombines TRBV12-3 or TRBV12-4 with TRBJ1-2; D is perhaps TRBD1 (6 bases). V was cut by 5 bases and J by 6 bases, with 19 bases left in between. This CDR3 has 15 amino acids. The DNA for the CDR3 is TGTGCCAGCAGTCTCAGTCGGGGGCGCTACGATGGCTACACCTTC. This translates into CASSLSRGRYDGYTF.

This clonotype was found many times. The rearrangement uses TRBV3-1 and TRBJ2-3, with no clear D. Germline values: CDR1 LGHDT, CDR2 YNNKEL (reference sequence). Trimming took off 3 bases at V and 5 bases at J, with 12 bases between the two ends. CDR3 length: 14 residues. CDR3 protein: CASSQYSREDTQYF. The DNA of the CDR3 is TGTGCCAGCAGCCAGTACTCAAGGGAAGATACGCAGTATTTT.

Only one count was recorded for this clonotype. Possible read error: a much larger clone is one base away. The DNA of the CDR3 is TGTGCCAGCAGTAGACAGGGAGGCTATGGCTACACCTTC. As protein: CASSRQGGYGYTF. The V and J genes are TRBV12-3 or TRBV12-4 and TRBJ1-2; 7 bases agree with TRBD1. The CDR3 is 13 amino acids. V was pared by 5 bases and J by 4 bases, with 4 bases of the junction left unmatched.

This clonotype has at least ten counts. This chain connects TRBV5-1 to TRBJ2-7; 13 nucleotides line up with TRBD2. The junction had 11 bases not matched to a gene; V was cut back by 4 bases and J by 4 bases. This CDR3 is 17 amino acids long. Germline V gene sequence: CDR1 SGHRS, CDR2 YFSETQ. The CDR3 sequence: CASSPYGGLAGAYEQYF. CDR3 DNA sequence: TGCGCCAGCAGCCCATATGGAGGACTAGCGGGAGCGTACGAGCAGTACTTC.

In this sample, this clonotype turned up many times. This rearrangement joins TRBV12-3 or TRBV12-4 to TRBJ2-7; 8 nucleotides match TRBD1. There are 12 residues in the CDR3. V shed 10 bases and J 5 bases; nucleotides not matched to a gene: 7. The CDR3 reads CAIRTGQNEQYF. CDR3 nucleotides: TGTGCCATCCGGACAGGGCAGAACGAGCAGTACTTC.

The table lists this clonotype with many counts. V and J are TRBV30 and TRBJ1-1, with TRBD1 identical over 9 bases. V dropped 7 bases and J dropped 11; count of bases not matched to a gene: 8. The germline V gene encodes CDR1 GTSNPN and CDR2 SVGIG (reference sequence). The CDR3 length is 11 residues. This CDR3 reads CALIQGARAFF. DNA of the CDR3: TGTGCCTTGATACAGGGGGCGAGGGCTTTCTTT.

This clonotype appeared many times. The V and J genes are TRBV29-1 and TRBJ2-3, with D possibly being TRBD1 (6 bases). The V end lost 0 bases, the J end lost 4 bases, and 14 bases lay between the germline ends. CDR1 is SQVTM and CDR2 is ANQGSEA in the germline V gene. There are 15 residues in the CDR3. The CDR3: CSVEDPRGPADTQYF. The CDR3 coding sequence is TGCAGCGTTGAAGATCCCAGGGGTCCGGCAGATACGCAGTATTTT.

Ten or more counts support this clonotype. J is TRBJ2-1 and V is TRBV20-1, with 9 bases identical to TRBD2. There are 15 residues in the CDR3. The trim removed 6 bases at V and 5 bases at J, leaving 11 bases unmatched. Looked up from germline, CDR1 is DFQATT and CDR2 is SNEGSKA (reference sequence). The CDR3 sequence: CSAPHTSGRDNEQFF. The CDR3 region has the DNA TGCAGTGCACCCCATACTAGCGGGCGAGACAATGAGCAGTTCTTC.

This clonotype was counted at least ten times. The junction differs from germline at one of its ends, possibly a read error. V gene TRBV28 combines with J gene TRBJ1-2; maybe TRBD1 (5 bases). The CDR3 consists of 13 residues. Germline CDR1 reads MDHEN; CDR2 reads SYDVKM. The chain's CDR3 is CASSLPQPGPADF. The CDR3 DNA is TGTGCCAGCAGTTTACCCCAACCGGGACCGGCGGATTTC.

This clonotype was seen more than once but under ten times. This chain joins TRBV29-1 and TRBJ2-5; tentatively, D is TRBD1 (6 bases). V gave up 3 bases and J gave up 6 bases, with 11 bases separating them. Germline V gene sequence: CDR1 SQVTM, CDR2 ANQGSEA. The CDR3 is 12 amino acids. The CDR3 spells CSVDSGQQTQYF. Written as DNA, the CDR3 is TGCAGCGTTGACTCTGGACAGCAGACCCAGTACTTC.

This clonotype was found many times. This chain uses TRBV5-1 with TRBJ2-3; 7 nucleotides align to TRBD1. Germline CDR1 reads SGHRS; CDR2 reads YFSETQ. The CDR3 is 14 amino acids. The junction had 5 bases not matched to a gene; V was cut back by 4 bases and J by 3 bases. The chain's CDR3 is CASSPGQVTDTQYF. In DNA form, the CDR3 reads TGCGCCAGCAGCCCCGGACAGGTTACAGATACGCAGTATTTT.

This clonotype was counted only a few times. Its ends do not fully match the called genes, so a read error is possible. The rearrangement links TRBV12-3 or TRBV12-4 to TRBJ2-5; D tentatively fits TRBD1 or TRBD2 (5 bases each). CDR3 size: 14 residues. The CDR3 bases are TGTGCCAGCAGTTCCAACGGGGACCAGGAGACCCAGTACTTC. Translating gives CASSSNGDQETQYF.

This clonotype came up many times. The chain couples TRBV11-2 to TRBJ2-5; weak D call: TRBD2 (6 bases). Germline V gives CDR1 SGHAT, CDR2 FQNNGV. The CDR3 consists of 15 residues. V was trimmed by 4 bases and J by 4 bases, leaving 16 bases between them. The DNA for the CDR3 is TGTGCCAGCAGCTCCCCCACCCCCGGGAGAGAGACCCAGTACTTC. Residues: CASSSPTPGRETQYF.

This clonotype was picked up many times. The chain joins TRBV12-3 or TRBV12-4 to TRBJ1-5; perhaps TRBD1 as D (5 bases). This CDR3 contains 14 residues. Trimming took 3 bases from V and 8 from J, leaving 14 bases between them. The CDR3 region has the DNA TGTGCCAGCAGTTTTTCACTTGAGGGGAAGCCCCAGCATTTT. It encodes CASSFSLEGKPQHF.

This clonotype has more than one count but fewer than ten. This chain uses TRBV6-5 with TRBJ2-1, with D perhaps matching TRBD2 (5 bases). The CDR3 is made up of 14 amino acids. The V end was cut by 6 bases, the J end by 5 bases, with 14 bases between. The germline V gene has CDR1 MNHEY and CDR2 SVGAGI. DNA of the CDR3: TGTGCCAGCAGCCCCGGGGTCGTCCACAATGAGCAGTTCTTC. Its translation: CASSPGVVHNEQFF.